Listed below are T cell receptor beta chains from one sample, sequenced in a study of T cell responses to AZD1222 COVID-19 vaccine. Measured with immunoSEQ multiplex PCR; TCRdb has only the in-frame clones, and not every one. Of 150,000 or so clones in the sample, approximately 94% are singletons; the top ten hold over 7.5%. The material sequenced was peripheral blood, taken on day 0 of AZD1222 vaccination. Source of these receptors: an adult in good health. CDR3s include the opening cysteine and the closing phenylalanine or tryptophan. A D gene is named only where the DNA matches it firmly. The size entry is marked missing in some rows and otherwise reads once, few, many or a size class.

d_call	clone_size	v_call	j_call	cdr3_aa	cdr3_nt
TRBD1	.	TRBV7-9	TRBJ2-5	CASSSTGRKTQYF	TGTGCCAGCAGCTCGACAGGGCGAAAGACCCAGTACTTC
.	.	TRBV5-8	TRBJ2-5	CASSLVIPLSQYF	TGTGCCAGCAGCTTGGTGATTCCCTTATCCCAGTACTTC
.	few	TRBV30	TRBJ1-1	CAWAGWTTEAFF	TGTGCCTGGGCAGGTTGGACGACTGAAGCTTTCTTT
.	.	TRBV19	TRBJ2-5	CASSNLGETQYF	TGTGCCAGTAGTAATCTGGGAGAGACCCAGTACTTC
TRBD1	.	TRBV19	TRBJ1-1	CASSIGDRTPTEAFF	TGTGCCAGTAGTATAGGGGACAGGACTCCCACTGAAGCTTTCTTT
.	.	TRBV25-1	TRBJ2-3	CASSVLDTQYF	TGTGCCAGCAGTGTTTTAGATACGCAGTATTTT
.	.	TRBV6-5	TRBJ1-1	CASRQGYTEAFF	TGTGCCAGCAGACAGGGATACACTGAAGCTTTCTTT
.	.	TRBV12-3/TRBV12-4	TRBJ1-1	CASSIIMNTEAFF	TGTGCCAGCAGTATAATCATGAACACTGAAGCTTTCTTT
TRBD1	.	TRBV12-5	TRBJ1-2	CASGGQGVIWGYTF	TGTGCTAGTGGGGGACAGGGGGTTATTTGGGGCTACACCTTC
TRBD1	.	TRBV4-1	TRBJ1-5	CASSQVGGPGQEDQPQHF	TGCGCCAGCAGCCAAGTTGGGGGGCCGGGACAGGAAGACCAGCCCCAGCATTTT
.	.	TRBV27	TRBJ1-6	CASKVVPGPERTWGSPLHF	TGTGCCAGCAAAGTAGTCCCAGGGCCAGAGCGTACGTGGGGCTCACCCCTCCACTTT
.	once	TRBV9	TRBJ2-6	CASSTRGYLTAGANVLTF	TGTGCCAGCAGCACCCGTGGCTACCTTACCGCTGGGGCCAACGTCCTGACTTTC
.	.	TRBV6-6	TRBJ2-3	CASSPPGGGSSTDTQYF	TGTGCCAGCAGTCCGCCAGGGGGGGGATCTAGCACAGATACGCAGTATTTT
.	.	TRBV7-2	TRBJ2-7	CASSLGGGYYEQYF	TGTGCCAGCAGCTTAGGGGGCGGGTACTACGAGCAGTACTTC
.	.	TRBV19	TRBJ2-7	CASSIERRYEQYF	TGTGCCAGTAGTATAGAACGGCGATACGAGCAGTACTTC
.	.	TRBV12-2	TRBJ2-7	CASRLAVEGYEQYF	TGTGCAAGTCGCTTAGCGGTGGAGGGATACGAGCAGTACTTC
.	.	TRBV29-1	TRBJ1-2	CSVQETNYGYTF	TGCAGCGTACAAGAGACTAACTATGGCTACACCTTC
TRBD2	.	TRBV5-6	TRBJ2-3	CASSLRLAGSTDTQYF	TGTGCCAGCAGCTTGAGGCTAGCGGGCTCCACAGATACGCAGTATTTT
.	.	TRBV5-4	TRBJ2-1	CASIRAGGASYNEQFF	TGTGCCAGCATCAGGGCGGGTGGGGCCTCCTACAATGAGCAGTTCTTC
TRBD1	.	TRBV7-9	TRBJ2-1	CASSGWTGPVEQFF	TGTGCCAGCAGCGGCTGGACAGGGCCTGTTGAGCAGTTCTTC
TRBD1	.	TRBV25-1	TRBJ1-1	CASSEDDRDTEAFF	TGTGCCAGCAGTGAAGACGACAGGGACACTGAAGCTTTCTTT
.	.	TRBV4-1	TRBJ1-6	CASSQEEGVSVALHF	TGCGCCAGCAGCCAAGAAGAGGGGGTTTCTGTGGCCCTCCACTTT
.	.	TRBV5-6	TRBJ2-5	CASSLYSSPWGQETQYF	TGTGCCAGCAGCTTGTACTCCAGCCCATGGGGGCAAGAGACCCAGTACTTC
.	.	TRBV6-2/TRBV6-3	TRBJ2-3	CASSFNPPDTQYF	TGTGCCAGCAGTTTCAACCCTCCGGATACGCAGTATTTT
TRBD1	.	TRBV12-3/TRBV12-4	TRBJ2-2	CASMTGAGELFF	TGTGCCAGCATGACAGGGGCCGGGGAGCTGTTTTTT
.	.	TRBV2	TRBJ1-1	CASGQEVMAFF	TGTGCCAGCGGGCAGGAGGTAATGGCTTTCTTT
.	.	TRBV3-1/TRBV3-2	TRBJ2-1	CASSFFGSANEQFF	TGTGCCAGCAGCTTTTTCGGGTCTGCCAATGAGCAGTTCTTC
.	.	TRBV5-6	TRBJ1-1	CASSLLGEDRIEAFF	TGTGCCAGCAGCTTGCTAGGGGAAGACAGAATTGAAGCTTTCTTT
.	.	TRBV19	TRBJ1-5	CASSPTPGNQPQHF	TGTGCCAGTAGCCCTACTCCGGGGAATCAGCCCCAGCATTTT
.	.	TRBV7-3	TRBJ2-2	CASSGQRYTNTGELFF	TGTGCCAGCAGCGGACAGCGGTACACGAACACCGGGGAGCTGTTTTTT
.	.	TRBV30	TRBJ1-1	CAGGGRGTEAFF	TGTGCCGGGGGGGGTAGAGGGACTGAAGCTTTCTTT
.	.	TRBV9	TRBJ2-3	CASSASRDTQYF	TGTGCCAGCAGCGCATCGAGGGATACGCAGTATTTT
.	.	TRBV7-6	TRBJ1-2	CASSPGRGMANYGYTF	TGTGCCAGCAGCCCAGGTCGGGGTATGGCTAACTATGGCTACACCTTC
.	.	TRBV7-2	TRBJ1-1	CASRFIPATRTEAFF	TGTGCCAGCAGGTTTATTCCCGCTACGCGGACTGAAGCTTTCTTT
.	.	TRBV7-9	TRBJ2-7	CASRPQPTGHSSYEQYF	TGTGCCAGCAGACCCCAGCCCACCGGGCATAGCTCCTACGAGCAGTACTTC
TRBD2	.	TRBV6-8	TRBJ2-3	CASTPRASGGLITDTQYF	TGTGCCAGCACCCCGAGGGCTAGCGGGGGGTTAATCACAGATACGCAGTATTTT
.	.	TRBV13	TRBJ2-2	CASQETDTGELFF	TGTGCCAGCCAGGAAACAGACACCGGGGAGCTGTTTTTT
.	.	TRBV9	TRBJ2-3	CASGGGVRADTQYF	TGTGCCAGCGGAGGGGGGGTGAGGGCAGATACGCAGTATTTT
TRBD1	.	TRBV7-8	TRBJ1-1	CASSHGQGGITEAFF	TGTGCCAGCAGCCATGGACAGGGCGGCATCACTGAAGCTTTCTTT
TRBD1	.	TRBV5-6	TRBJ2-2	CASSFLGTGGTGELFF	TGTGCCAGCAGCTTTCTCGGGACAGGGGGAACCGGGGAGCTGTTTTTT
.	.	TRBV7-3	TRBJ2-5	CASSHDGETQYF	TGTGCCAGCAGCCACGATGGAGAGACCCAGTACTTC
.	.	TRBV5-1	TRBJ1-2	CASSFGPGAYGYTF	TGCGCCAGCAGCTTTGGTCCAGGGGCTTATGGCTACACCTTC